The clone carrying this T cell receptor (beta chain) turned up a few times. As yet, its antigen is unknown. The input was about 490 ng total RNA; TCR beta cDNA was made from it with a constant-region primer. It was through three nested multiplex PCR rounds of slightly modified ARM-PCR that TCR beta libraries arose. Each CDR3 protein is one row after TCRdb ran MiXCR on the multiplex PCR reads. The sample shows almost 200,000 distinct CDR3 sequences, 65% of them seen only once. This record comes from a study of tumor-infiltrating lymphocytes in primary liver carcinoma. Study background: Surgeons resected the patients' primary liver carcinomas. Study results and limitations: The 250 largest clones made up significantly more of tumor than blood repertoires (p = 0.039). Reduced overlap was seen in tumor-adjacent and tumor-blood pairs versus tumor region pairs.

Extraction also yielded germline DNA, while blood RNA was obtained from unsorted whole blood. This sequence was found in a woman aged 55-69 years with primary liver carcinoma and hepatitis B virus infection. The sequencing input was peripheral blood.

CDR3 sequence reads: CASSLEPGGSYEQYF. CDR3 bases: TGCGCCAGCAGCTTGGAACCCGGGGGCTCCTACGAGCAGTACTTC. The chain links TRBV5-1 to TRBJ2-7; D may be TRBD2 (6 bases). The CDR3 sequence is 15 residues long. The V and J ends lost 0 bases and 0 bases respectively, with 10 bases between them. Germline loops: CDR1 SGHRS, CDR2 YFSETQ.